One sample yielded the 31 T cell receptor beta chains listed below, sequenced in a study of blood T cell repertoires in COVID-19. The table came from immunoSEQ multiplex PCR; TCRdb's copy has only in-frame clones and leaves some out. The repertoire holds a few hundred thousand clones, about 87% seen once, with around 9.3% in the top ten. Input material: peripheral blood. The receptors were sampled from a woman aged 25 to 39 with COVID-19, enrolled during active disease.

The V call is TRBV7-2, the J call TRBJ2-3; TRBD2 aligns across 12 bases. The CDR3 totals 18 residues. Germline V gene lookup returns CDR1 SGHTA and CDR2 FQGNSA. V was clipped by 0 bases and J by 1 base; unmatched bases: 5. In DNA form, the CDR3 reads TGTGCCAGCAGCTTAGCGACTAGCGGGAGAAAAGGCACAGATACGCAGTATTTT. Translating gives CASSLATSGRKGTDTQYF.

This clone came up once. The chain has TRBV21-1 and TRBJ1-1; TRBD1, the D gene given by the table, was not confirmed from the DNA. TRBV21-1 is designated a pseudogene. This CDR3 has 17 residues. CDR3 loop: CASSTRGDRVGNTEAFF. For the CDR3, the DNA is TGTGCCAGCAGCACCCGCGGCGACAGGGTGGGGAACACTGAAGCTTTCTTT.

The rearrangement links TRBV5-1 to TRBJ2-7, with 7 bases matching TRBD1. Germline values: CDR1 SGHRS, CDR2 YFSETQ. After removal of 4 bases from V and 1 base from J, the junction contained 5 bases not matched to a gene. CDR3 length: 14 residues. This chain's CDR3 is CASSQQTGSYEQYF. The CDR3 nucleotides are TGCGCCAGCAGCCAGCAGACAGGGTCCTACGAGCAGTACTTC.

This CDR3 reads CASSLVNREGLDGYTF. The CDR3 DNA reads as TGTGCCAGCAGCTTAGTTAACAGGGAAGGACTCGATGGCTACACCTTC. The rearrangement joins TRBV7-9 to TRBJ1-2; weak D call: TRBD1 (6 bases). The CDR3 totals 16 residues. Germline V lookup: CDR1 SEHNR, CDR2 FQNEAQ (reference sequence). V lost 1 base, J lost 6 bases, and 18 bases lay in between.

About this clone itself: This sample includes further DNA sequences coding for the same CDR3. The chain carries TRBV2 and TRBJ2-7, with unresolved D. This CDR3 is built from 13 residues. Germline-derived CDR1 and CDR2 are SNHLY and FYNNEI. The V end lost 1 base, the J end lost 2 bases, and 6 bases lay between the germline ends. Here the CDR3 reads CASSEGRTYEQYF. CDR3 DNA: TGTGCCAGCAGTGAAGGCAGAACCTACGAGCAGTACTTC.

This sequence joins TRBV30 and TRBJ2-1; TRBD2 matches at 14 bases. V was pared by 1 base and J by 7 bases, with 3 bases of the junction left unmatched. CDR1 and CDR2 from the germline V gene are GTSNPN and SVGIG (reference sequence). This CDR3 is built from 15 residues. This CDR3 reads CAWSDGTSGGNEQFF. CDR3 in DNA: TGTGCCTGGAGTGACGGGACTAGCGGGGGTAATGAGCAGTTCTTC. Supplemented by reference TRBV30 and TRBJ2-1, the full variable domain reads SQTIHQWPATLVQPVGSPLSLECTVEGTSNPNLYWYRQAAGRGLQLLFYSVGIGQISSEVPQNLSASRPQDRQFILSSKKLLLSDSGFYLCAWSDGTSGGNEQFFGPGTRLTVL.

This chain uses TRBV2 with TRBJ2-5, with TRBD2 identical over 9 bases. Germline assignment: CDR1 SNHLY and CDR2 FYNNEI. The CDR3 has 16 residues. The J segment lost 5 bases and the V segment lost 7 bases, leaving 14 bases of the junction unmatched. This chain's CDR3 is CASIRLLAGTGETQYF. CDR3 DNA sequence: TGTGCCAGCATCCGACTGCTAGCGGGAACGGGTGAGACCCAGTACTTC. Using reference TRBV2 and TRBJ2-5 for the parts outside the CDR3, the full variable domain is EPEVTQTPSHQVTQMGQEVILRCVPISNHLYFYWYRQILGQKVEFLVSFYNNEISEKSEIFDDQFSVERPDGSNFTLKIRSTKLEDSAMYFCASIRLLAGTGETQYFGPGTRLLVL.

The chain links TRBV7-8 to TRBJ2-1, with TRBD1 as a possible D gene (6 bases). The CDR3 runs 14 residues. The V end was cut by 3 bases, the J end by 5 bases, with 11 bases between. The germline V gene encodes CDR1 SGHVS and CDR2 FQNEAQ. The CDR3 protein is CASSFGTYDNEQFF. Here the CDR3 DNA reads TGTGCCAGCAGCTTTGGGACATATGACAATGAGCAGTTCTTC.

The chain uses TRBV9 and TRBJ2-1, with D perhaps matching TRBD2 (5 bases). Germline values: CDR1 SGDLS, CDR2 YYNGEE. The CDR3 length is 15 residues. Trimming left V 0 bases short and J 6 bases short, with 13 bases between. CDR3 coding DNA: TGTGCCAGCAGCGTAGGTGGAGGACTGCCCAATGAGCAGTTCTTC. Protein product: CASSVGGGLPNEQFF.

V is TRBV2 and J is TRBJ1-1; a weak D match, TRBD1 (6 bases). Germline V gene sequence: CDR1 SNHLY, CDR2 FYNNEI. V was clipped by 5 bases and J by 3 bases, with 13 bases between them. The CDR3 consists of 14 residues. The chain's CDR3 is CASSRRGRDTEAFF. CDR3 bases: TGTGCCAGCAGTCGCAGGGGTAGGGACACTGAAGCTTTCTTT.

This clone came up once. The chain joins TRBV3-1 (or the pseudogene TRBV3-2) to TRBJ2-1; tentative D call: TRBD2 (6 bases). Germline V gene sequence: CDR1 LGHDT, CDR2 YNNKEL (reference sequence). The CDR3 is 14 amino acids. The V and J ends lost 0 bases and 10 bases respectively, with 13 bases between them. The DNA for the CDR3 is TGTGCCAGCAGCCAAGACGGGCCAAGCGGGGAGCAGTTCTTC. Its translation: CASSQDGPSGEQFF.

V usage is TRBV19 and J usage is TRBJ1-5, with 8 bases fitting TRBD1. The CDR3 runs 17 residues. The germline V gene has CDR1 LNHDA and CDR2 SQIVND (reference sequence). V dropped 3 bases and J dropped 0; count of bases not matched to a gene: 7. CDR3 residues: CASSIAQGANSNQPQHF. CDR3 coding DNA: TGTGCCAGTAGTATCGCCCAGGGGGCAAATAGCAATCAGCCCCAGCATTTT.

V is TRBV9 and J is TRBJ2-3, with no clear D. Trimming shortened V by 1 base and J by 2 bases, and 11 bases separated the two germline ends. CDR3 size: 15 residues. Per the germline V gene, CDR1 is SGDLS and CDR2 is YYNGEE. CDR3 sequence: CASSVTSDPTDTQYF. The CDR3 DNA reads as TGTGCCAGCAGCGTAACCAGCGACCCCACAGATACGCAGTATTTT.

The chain couples TRBV15 to TRBJ1-5; TRBD1 is a possible D gene (5 bases). This CDR3 is built from 14 residues. V lost 1 base and J 4 bases, leaving 8 bases between the germline ends. CDR1 is LNHNV and CDR2 is YYDKDF in the germline V gene (reference sequence). In DNA form, the CDR3 reads TGTGCCACCAGCAGAGTTCAGGGTAATCAGCCCCAGCATTTT. Protein: CATSRVQGNQPQHF. The entire variable domain, with the rest obtained from reference TRBV15 and TRBJ1-5, is as follows: DAMVIQNPRYQVTQFGKPVTLSCSQTLNHNVMYWYQQKSSQAPKLLFHYYDKDFNNEADTPDNFQSRRPNTSFCFLDIRSPGLGDTAMYLCATSRVQGNQPQHFGDGTRLSIL.

The chain has TRBV7-2 and TRBJ2-7; TRBD1 aligns across 7 bases. CDR1 and CDR2 from the germline V gene are SGHTA and FQGNSA. Trimming cost V 4 bases and J 1 base; bases outside gene matches: 1. The CDR3 is 13 amino acids. This CDR3 is CASSSGQSYEQYF. CDR3 DNA sequence: TGTGCCAGCAGCTCGGGACAGTCCTACGAGCAGTACTTC.

This clone was seen once. The chain combines TRBV6-5 with TRBJ1-2; D is possibly TRBD1 (5 bases). The CDR3 covers 13 residues. CDR1 is MNHEY, CDR2 SVGAGI, per germline. V was clipped by 2 bases and J by 6 bases, with 10 bases between them. The CDR3 loop is CASSYGAGNGYTF. The CDR3 bases are TGTGCCAGCAGTTACGGGGCAGGGAATGGCTACACCTTC.

CDR3 residues: CASSLQGRGGGYTF. In DNA, the CDR3 is TGTGCCAGCAGTTTACAGGGGCGAGGTGGCGGCTACACCTTC. The rearrangement links TRBV28 to TRBJ1-2, with D perhaps matching TRBD1 (6 bases). The CDR3 spans 14 residues. Trimming cost V 2 bases and J 8 bases, with 15 bases left between them. The germline V gene encodes CDR1 MDHEN and CDR2 SYDVKM.

J is TRBJ1-6 and V is TRBV28; 7 bases agree with TRBD1. The CDR3 consists of 14 residues. After removal of 5 bases from V and 11 bases from J, the junction contained 9 bases not matched to a gene. Germline V gene lookup returns CDR1 MDHEN and CDR2 SYDVKM. CDR3 coding DNA: TGTGCCAGCAGTCCGACAGGGTGGAGGGCACCCCTCCACTTT. It yields the protein CASSPTGWRAPLHF.

The J gene is TRBJ2-3, the V gene TRBV4-1; a weak D match, TRBD2 (6 bases). The CDR3 loop spans 15 amino acids. With 3 bases removed from V and 4 bases from J, the gap between germline ends came to 14 bases. From germline, CDR1 is MGHRA and CDR2 YSYEKL. In nucleotides, the CDR3 is TGCGCCAGCAGCCAGGGGCCTGGAGGGCCAGATACGCAGTATTTT. Translation: CASSQGPGGPDTQYF.

The chain is built from TRBV6-1 and TRBJ1-1, with D uncertain. Trimming took off 4 bases at V and 1 base at J, with 19 bases between the two ends. The germline gives CDR1 MNHNS, CDR2 SASEGT. This CDR3 is 17 amino acids long. The CDR3 DNA is TGTGCCAGCAGTGTTTCGTATTTAGAGGCGAAGAACACTGAAGCTTTCTTT. It codes for CASSVSYLEAKNTEAFF.

This clone was seen more than once but under ten times. The chain recombines TRBV2 with TRBJ2-7, with 10 bases aligning to TRBD1. V dropped 9 bases and J dropped 3; count of bases not matched to a gene: 8. Germline CDR1 SNHLY, CDR2 FYNNEI. CDR3 length: 14 residues. CDR3 bases: TGTGCCAGTAGCCGGGACAGGGGACTCTACGAGCAGTACTTC. Protein: CASSRDRGLYEQYF.

J is TRBJ1-2 and V is TRBV5-4; 9 nucleotides align to TRBD1. Germline values: CDR1 SGHNT, CDR2 YYREEE (reference sequence). The CDR3 runs to 14 residues. J lost 2 bases, V lost 5 bases, and 4 bases had no gene match. CDR3 sequence reads: CASRQGTGNYGYTF. The CDR3 DNA sequence: TGTGCCAGCAGACAGGGGACAGGGAACTATGGCTACACCTTC. The full variable domain, rest sourced from reference TRBV5-4 and TRBJ1-2, is ETGVTQSPTHLIKTRGQQVTLRCSSQSGHNTVSWYQQALGQGPQFIFQYYREEENGRGNFPPRFSGLQFPNYSSELNVNALELDDSALYLCASRQGTGNYGYTFGSGTRLTVV.

This clone was observed a handful of times. The rearrangement uses TRBV7-9 and TRBJ2-1; D unresolved. Trimming cost V 0 bases and J 7 bases, with 10 bases left between them. Per germline, CDR1 SEHNR and CDR2 FQNEAQ (reference sequence). This CDR3 region has 14 residues. This CDR3 is CASSLASIRNEQFF. The DNA for the CDR3 is TGTGCCAGCAGCTTAGCGTCGATTCGGAATGAGCAGTTCTTC.

This clone was detected once. The chain combines TRBV6-2 or TRBV6-3 with TRBJ1-1, with 8 bases fitting TRBD1. The trim removed 4 bases at V and 10 bases at J, leaving 8 bases unmatched. This CDR3 comprises 13 residues. Germline V lookup: CDR1 MNHEY, CDR2 SVGEGT. The CDR3 spells CASSSYGQGAAFF. The CDR3 DNA sequence: TGTGCCAGCAGTTCCTACGGACAGGGAGCAGCTTTCTTT.

This chain connects TRBV6-5 to TRBJ2-3, with 8 bases lining up with TRBD2. The CDR3 length is 14 residues. Germline V gene lookup returns CDR1 MNHEY and CDR2 SVGAGI. The junction had 6 bases not matched to a gene; V was cut back by 8 bases and J by 2 bases. CDR3 amino acids: CASSGGTITDTQYF. CDR3 DNA sequence: TGTGCCAGCTCGGGGGGGACGATCACAGATACGCAGTATTTT.

The J gene is TRBJ2-1, the V gene TRBV27, with a weak D call TRBD2 (6 bases). V dropped 2 bases and J dropped 7 bases, with 18 bases sitting between them. Germline lookup yields CDR1 MNHEY and CDR2 SMNVEV (reference sequence). The CDR3 contains 16 residues. CDR3 bases: TGTGCCAGCAGTTTAGATTCGGCGGGACCGAGAAATGAGCAGTTCTTC. Encoded protein: CASSLDSAGPRNEQFF.

The chain uses TRBV7-3 and TRBJ1-2; 7 nucleotides agree with TRBD1. The CDR3 sequence is 15 residues long. Germline-derived CDR1 and CDR2 are SGHTA and FQGTGA. V gave up 0 bases and J gave up 3 bases; unmatched junction bases: 4. The CDR3 DNA reads TGTGCCAGCAGCTTAACGGGACAGCAATACTATGGCTACACCTTC. Translated: CASSLTGQQYYGYTF.

The chain is built from TRBV28 and TRBJ1-2; 11 bases are shared with TRBD1. Germline V lookup: CDR1 MDHEN, CDR2 SYDVKM. V lost 4 bases to trimming and J lost 8 bases; unmatched junction nucleotides: 6. CDR3 length: 14 amino acids. Written as DNA, the CDR3 is TGTGCCAGCAGTTGGTTCGGGACAGGGGGAGGCTACACCTTC. Its translation is CASSWFGTGGGYTF.

The chain joins TRBV28 to TRBJ2-7; a possible D gene is TRBD1 (5 bases). CDR1 and CDR2 from the germline V gene are MDHEN and SYDVKM. The CDR3 extends over 14 amino acids. V dropped 5 bases and J dropped 7 bases, with 18 bases sitting between them. CDR3 region: CASSPFDSHREQYF. CDR3 DNA: TGTGCCAGCAGTCCCTTTGACAGCCATCGAGAGCAGTACTTC.

V usage is TRBV15 and J usage is TRBJ1-5; TRBD1 aligns across 8 bases. The V gene end was trimmed by 8 bases and the J gene end by 2 bases; junction bases not matched to a gene: 2. The CDR3 covers 13 residues. CDR1 is LNHNV, CDR2 YYDKDF, per germline (reference sequence). The CDR3 region is CATATGGNQPQHF. CDR3 sequence (DNA): TGTGCCACCGCGACAGGGGGCAATCAGCCCCAGCATTTT.

CDR3 nucleotides: TGTGCCAGCTCACCACTCAGGGGAAACACCGGGGAGCTGTTTTTT. Translating gives CASSPLRGNTGELFF. This chain connects TRBV18 to TRBJ2-2; D is perhaps TRBD1 (6 bases). CDR3 length: 15 residues. Looked up from germline, CDR1 is KGHSH and CDR2 is LQKENI. The V end was cut by 1 base, the J end by 2 bases, with 8 bases between. Complete variable domain (other parts from reference TRBV18 and TRBJ2-2): NAGVMQNPRHLVRRRGQEARLRCSPMKGHSHVYWYRQLPEEGLKFMVYLQKENIIDESGMPKERFSAEFPKEGPSILRIQQVVRGDSAAYFCASSPLRGNTGELFFGEGSRLTVL.